A single sample gave rise to the 10 T cell receptor beta chains below, sequenced in a study of shared clonotypes between healthy human individuals. Positively selected for CCR7, the CD45RO-negative cells used as naive CD8 cells excluded terminally differentiated effector memory CD45RA+ cells. Profiling relied on immunoSEQ multiplex PCR, and the TCRdb table lists in-frame clones only, not all of them. This sample yields about 820,000 clones, of which 90% to 95% are seen a single time; less than 25% belongs to the top ten. Sequencing input: naive CD8+ T cells sorted from blood. All receptors derive from a man under 40 in good health.

The V and J genes are TRBV27 and TRBJ1-4; D remains ambiguous. CDR3 size: 14 residues. The ends were cut back, 2 bases at V and 11 bases at J, with 15 bases in the middle. The germline CDR1 and CDR2 sequences are MNHEY and SMNVEV (reference sequence). The CDR3 bases are TGTGCCAGCAGTTTAACCCCCCCCGGCCGGAAACTGTTTTTT. This encodes CASSLTPPGRKLFF.

This rearrangement joins TRBV28 to TRBJ2-3; D is uncertain. The length of the CDR3 is 15 residues. CDR1 is MDHEN and CDR2 is SYDVKM in the germline V gene. Trimming removed 1 base from V and 3 bases from J, with 11 bases in between. The CDR3 nucleotides are TGTGCCAGCAGTTTATATGGTCGAGCAACAGATACGCAGTATTTT. Translating gives CASSLYGRATDTQYF. The full variable domain, rest sourced from reference TRBV28 and TRBJ2-3, is DVKVTQSSRYLVKRTGEKVFLECVQDMDHENMFWYRQDPGLGLRLIYFSYDVKMKEKGDIPEGYSVSREKKERFSLILESASTNQTSMYLCASSLYGRATDTQYFGPGTRLTVL.

Written as DNA, the CDR3 is TGTGCCAGCAGTGCTATCGGACTAGCGGACCGCTACAATGAGCAGTTCTTC. Its translation is CASSAIGLADRYNEQFF. The chain has TRBV6-4 and TRBJ2-1, with 10 positions matching TRBD2. The CDR3 sequence is 17 residues long. The V gene end was trimmed by 4 bases and the J gene end by 3 bases; junction bases not matched to a gene: 9. Germline V gene lookup returns CDR1 MRHNA and CDR2 SNTAGT.

J is TRBJ2-7 and V is TRBV28, with D possibly being TRBD1 (6 bases). Germline V gene data show CDR1 as MDHEN and CDR2 as SYDVKM. The CDR3 totals 16 residues. The germline V and J ends were trimmed by 5 bases and 1 base, with 18 bases remaining between them. The CDR3 coding sequence is TGTGCCAGCAGTCCACCGGACAGTCTGGGGTCCTACGAGCAGTACTTC. Protein: CASSPPDSLGSYEQYF.

This clone has just one count. CDR3 protein: CAISESVQVGNQPQHF. The CDR3 bases are TGTGCCATCAGTGAGTCGGTGCAGGTAGGCAATCAGCCCCAGCATTTT. The rearrangement links TRBV10-3 to TRBJ1-5; D unresolved. Germline V gives CDR1 ENHRY, CDR2 SYGVKD. Trimming shortened V by 0 bases and J by 2 bases, and 11 bases separated the two germline ends. This CDR3 is 16 amino acids long.

This clone has ten or more counts. V and J are TRBV10-1 and TRBJ1-1; 10 bases match TRBD1. Germline CDR1 WNHNN, CDR2 SYGVQD (reference sequence). J lost 0 bases, V lost 11 bases, and 3 bases had no gene match. The CDR3 sequence is 13 residues long. CDR3 sequence: CAGDRGLNTEAFF. In nucleotides, the CDR3 is TGCGCCGGCGACAGGGGGCTGAACACTGAAGCTTTCTTT.

This clone was detected once. The chain is built from TRBV4-3 and TRBJ2-7, with TRBD2 identical over 9 bases. This CDR3 has 15 residues. The V gene end was trimmed by 6 bases and the J gene end by 4 bases; junction bases not matched to a gene: 10. CDR1 is LGHNA, CDR2 YSLEER, per germline. CDR3 region: CASSSYSGSSYEQYF. As DNA, the CDR3 is TGCGCCAGCAGTAGCTATAGCGGGAGTTCTTACGAGCAGTACTTC.

This chain connects TRBV25-1 to TRBJ2-5; D is perhaps TRBD2 (5 bases). The CDR3 loop spans 13 amino acids. V was clipped by 8 bases and J by 3 bases, with 13 bases between them. Germline V lookup: CDR1 MGHDK, CDR2 SYGVNS. Written as DNA, the CDR3 is TGTGCCAGCGGCAACGGGGTTGAAGAGACCCAGTACTTC. Protein sequence: CASGNGVEETQYF.

V and J are TRBV5-6 and TRBJ2-1; D is uncertain. There are 14 residues in the CDR3. Trimming stripped 0 bases from V and 10 bases from J, with 14 bases between. Germline-derived CDR1 and CDR2 are SGHDT and YYEEEE. The CDR3 DNA follows: TGTGCCAGCAGCTTGGCGGCTAGGAATGGAGAGCAGTTCTTC. This gives the protein CASSLAARNGEQFF.

The V call is TRBV5-6, the J call TRBJ1-1, with 10 bases lining up with TRBD1. The CDR3 is 18 amino acids. Germline V gene data show CDR1 as SGHDT and CDR2 as YYEEEE. Trimming took 0 bases from V and 1 from J; bases not matched to a gene: 9. For the CDR3, the DNA is TGTGCCAGCAGCTTGGGGGCCGGGACAGGGGCTTGGAACACTGAAGCTTTCTTT. It yields the protein CASSLGAGTGAWNTEAFF.